This TCR beta chain was identified during a study of CD8 T cells in ankylosing spondylitis. The CDR3 spans 15 residues. The V gene end was trimmed by 5 bases and the J gene end by 3 bases; junction bases not matched to a gene: 7. Per the germline V gene, CDR1 is DFQATT and CDR2 is SNEGSKA (reference sequence). As for this clonotype: Its specificity is not known.

A single record per CDR3 protein comes from TCRdb applying MiXCR to the 5' RACE reads. The sample records 200,000 to 250,000 distinct CDR3 sequences, 6% to 8.5% being singletons. Findings and limits, study-wide: Apparently characteristic of ankylosing spondylitis blood was a TCR beta motif (under ten highly homologous variants).

The sample comprised blood, either unsorted or a sorted T cell fraction (not recorded which). The chain combines TRBV20-1 with TRBJ2-7; 13 positions agree with TRBD2. This sequence was found in a male donor with ankylosing spondylitis. This CDR3 is CSAPGLAGLNYEQYF. The CDR3 DNA sequence: TGCAGTGCTCCGGGACTAGCGGGACTCAACTACGAGCAGTACTTC.